Listed below are T cell receptor beta chains from one sample, sequenced in a study of T cells in Graves' hyperthyroidism and ophthalmopathy. From the multiplex PCR reads, TCRdb called clonotypes with MiXCR, one entry per CDR3 protein. The sample lists around 300,000 distinct CDR3 sequences; approximately 15% were seen once. Sequences were obtained from blood. Source of these receptors: a woman in her 40s with Graves' hyperthyroidism. The CDR3 runs from the conserved cysteine through the conserved F or W. Fields, in order: J gene, V gene, D gene, clone size, CDR3 protein, CDR3 DNA. A D gene is named only where the DNA matches it firmly. Size is stated for part of the rows, as once, few or many counts, or as a class when the clone is expanded.

j_call: TRBJ1-1; v_call: TRBV19; d_call: NA; clone_size: NA; cdr3_aa: CASSIAGAAEAFF; cdr3_nt: TGTGCCAGTAGTATTGCGGGGGCGGCTGAAGCTTTCTTT
j_call: TRBJ2-1; v_call: TRBV4-2; d_call: TRBD2; clone_size: few; cdr3_aa: CASSRIAGVPIDSYNEQFF; cdr3_nt: TGTGCCAGCAGCCGAATAGCGGGAGTCCCGATCGACTCCTACAATGAGCAGTTCTTC
j_call: TRBJ2-1; v_call: TRBV5-8; d_call: NA; clone_size: many; cdr3_aa: CASSGGPSVGQFF; cdr3_nt: TGTGCCAGCAGCGGGGGACCGTCTGTAGGGCAGTTCTTC
j_call: TRBJ1-1; v_call: TRBV4-1; d_call: NA; clone_size: many; cdr3_aa: CASSHGKGNTEAFF; cdr3_nt: TGCGCCAGCAGCCACGGGAAGGGGAACACTGAAGCTTTCTTT
j_call: TRBJ2-3; v_call: TRBV27; d_call: TRBD2; clone_size: many; cdr3_aa: CASSFRHASGSIVSHTDTQYF; cdr3_nt: TGTGCCAGCAGTTTCCGTCATGCTAGCGGGAGTATTGTGTCACACACAGATACGCAGTATTTT
j_call: TRBJ1-5; v_call: TRBV15; d_call: NA; clone_size: NA; cdr3_aa: CATSRDWDQPQHF; cdr3_nt: TGTGCCACCAGCAGAGACTGGGATCAGCCCCAGCATTTT
j_call: TRBJ1-1; v_call: TRBV7-9; d_call: NA; clone_size: NA; cdr3_aa: CASSPHSDTEAFF; cdr3_nt: TGTGCCAGCAGCCCGCACAGTGACACTGAAGCTTTCTTT
j_call: TRBJ1-2; v_call: TRBV10-2; d_call: NA; clone_size: many; cdr3_aa: CASSEGHNYGYTF; cdr3_nt: TGCGCCAGCAGTGAGGGACACAACTATGGCTACACCTTC
j_call: TRBJ2-3; v_call: TRBV24-1; d_call: NA; clone_size: many; cdr3_aa: CATKGEFSTDTQYF; cdr3_nt: TGTGCCACCAAAGGAGAGTTTAGCACAGATACGCAGTATTTT
j_call: TRBJ2-7; v_call: TRBV6-1; d_call: TRBD2; clone_size: many; cdr3_aa: CASRRLAGAPEQYF; cdr3_nt: TGTGCCAGCAGACGACTAGCGGGAGCACCAGAGCAGTACTTC
j_call: TRBJ1-2; v_call: TRBV6-1; d_call: TRBD1; clone_size: many; cdr3_aa: CASRPGQGNYGYTF; cdr3_nt: TGTGCCAGCAGGCCGGGACAGGGAAACTATGGCTACACCTTC
j_call: TRBJ2-5; v_call: TRBV6-1; d_call: NA; clone_size: many; cdr3_aa: CASRSRDPMETQYF; cdr3_nt: TGTGCCAGTCGATCCCGGGACCCCATGGAGACCCAGTACTTC
j_call: TRBJ2-3; v_call: TRBV15; d_call: TRBD2; clone_size: many; cdr3_aa: CATSSGGRAADTQYF; cdr3_nt: TGTGCCACCAGCAGCGGCGGGAGGGCCGCAGATACGCAGTATTTT
j_call: TRBJ1-5; v_call: TRBV7-9; d_call: TRBD1; clone_size: many; cdr3_aa: CASSLETGGGNQPQHF; cdr3_nt: TGTGCCAGCAGCTTGGAGACAGGGGGCGGCAATCAGCCCCAGCATTTT
j_call: TRBJ1-6; v_call: TRBV20-1; d_call: NA; clone_size: many; cdr3_aa: CSASRTDQGSPLHF; cdr3_nt: TGCAGTGCCAGCAGGACGGATCAAGGGTCACCCCTCCACTTT
j_call: TRBJ2-7; v_call: TRBV28; d_call: NA; clone_size: many; cdr3_aa: CASSLQGSRYEQYF; cdr3_nt: TGTGCCAGCAGTCTCCAGGGGTCCCGCTACGAGCAGTACTTC
j_call: TRBJ2-1; v_call: TRBV7-9; d_call: TRBD1; clone_size: few; cdr3_aa: CASSWGQGLYNEQFF; cdr3_nt: TGTGCCAGCAGCTGGGGACAGGGATTGTACAATGAGCAGTTCTTC
j_call: TRBJ1-2; v_call: TRBV6-1; d_call: NA; clone_size: NA; cdr3_aa: CASSEEAVHYGYTF; cdr3_nt: TGTGCCAGCAGTGAAGAGGCGGTTCACTATGGCTACACCTTC
j_call: TRBJ2-1; v_call: TRBV6-1; d_call: TRBD2; clone_size: many; cdr3_aa: CASSPETSGRANEQFF; cdr3_nt: TGTGCCAGCAGTCCCGAGACTAGCGGGAGGGCCAATGAGCAGTTCTTC
j_call: TRBJ2-1; v_call: TRBV27; d_call: TRBD2; clone_size: NA; cdr3_aa: CANSGRTSGSHNEQFF; cdr3_nt: TGTGCCAACAGTGGCCGGACTAGCGGGTCTCACAATGAGCAGTTCTTC
j_call: TRBJ1-1; v_call: TRBV6-5; d_call: TRBD1; clone_size: many; cdr3_aa: CASSYLGQGGTEAFF; cdr3_nt: TGTGCCAGCAGTTACTTAGGGCAGGGGGGCACTGAAGCTTTCTTT
j_call: TRBJ2-3; v_call: TRBV2; d_call: NA; clone_size: many; cdr3_aa: CASSDDYADTQYF; cdr3_nt: TGTGCCAGCAGTGATGACTACGCAGATACGCAGTATTTT
j_call: TRBJ1-6; v_call: TRBV20-1; d_call: NA; clone_size: many; cdr3_aa: CSARDESRPDTYNSPLHF; cdr3_nt: TGCAGTGCTAGAGATGAGTCCAGACCAGATACCTATAATTCACCCCTCCACTTT
j_call: TRBJ2-1; v_call: TRBV20-1; d_call: NA; clone_size: many; cdr3_aa: CSAPVPGPTRNEQFF; cdr3_nt: TGCAGTGCTCCCGTACCCGGGCCGACACGGAATGAGCAGTTCTTC
j_call: TRBJ1-1; v_call: TRBV6-6; d_call: NA; clone_size: NA; cdr3_aa: CASSYSQGALMNTEAFF; cdr3_nt: TGTGCCAGCAGTTACTCCCAGGGTGCACTCATGAACACTGAAGCTTTCTTT
j_call: TRBJ2-5; v_call: TRBV12-3/TRBV12-4; d_call: TRBD1; clone_size: many; cdr3_aa: CASSPPTGQGEETQYF; cdr3_nt: TGTGCCAGCAGTCCCCCTACAGGACAGGGCGAAGAGACCCAGTACTTC
j_call: TRBJ2-1; v_call: TRBV2; d_call: NA; clone_size: many; cdr3_aa: CASSKSSSGGEQFF; cdr3_nt: TGTGCCAGCAGTAAATCGAGCTCAGGGGGGGAGCAGTTCTTC
j_call: TRBJ1-5; v_call: TRBV24-1; d_call: NA; clone_size: many; cdr3_aa: CATSDGRTSINQPQHF; cdr3_nt: TGTGCCACCAGTGATGGGCGGACGTCTATCAATCAGCCCCAGCATTTT
j_call: TRBJ2-1; v_call: TRBV20-1; d_call: NA; clone_size: many; cdr3_aa: CSVYGSGNEQFF; cdr3_nt: TGCAGTGTATACGGTTCGGGGAATGAGCAGTTCTTC
j_call: TRBJ2-3; v_call: TRBV12-5; d_call: NA; clone_size: many; cdr3_aa: CASGSYTSTDTQYF; cdr3_nt: TGTGCTAGTGGTTCCTATACTAGCACAGATACGCAGTATTTT
j_call: TRBJ1-1; v_call: TRBV3-1; d_call: TRBD1; clone_size: many; cdr3_aa: CASSLDGTEEIAEAFF; cdr3_nt: TGTGCCAGCAGCCTTGACGGGACAGAGGAGATCGCTGAAGCTTTCTTT
j_call: TRBJ2-7; v_call: TRBV2; d_call: TRBD2; clone_size: many; cdr3_aa: CASTGTSGSYEQYF; cdr3_nt: TGTGCCAGCACTGGGACTAGCGGGAGTTACGAGCAGTACTTC
j_call: TRBJ2-7; v_call: TRBV28; d_call: NA; clone_size: many; cdr3_aa: CASSRFGTYEQYF; cdr3_nt: TGTGCCAGCAGCCGCTTTGGAACCTACGAGCAGTACTTC
j_call: TRBJ2-3; v_call: TRBV7-9; d_call: TRBD1; clone_size: NA; cdr3_aa: CASSLSSGGGDTQYF; cdr3_nt: TGTGCCAGCAGCTTATCGTCAGGGGGTGGAGATACGCAGTATTTT
j_call: TRBJ2-1; v_call: TRBV15; d_call: TRBD2; clone_size: few; cdr3_aa: CATSRDRWTSGFEQFF; cdr3_nt: TGTGCCACCAGCAGAGATCGGTGGACTAGCGGTTTTGAGCAGTTCTTC
j_call: TRBJ2-5; v_call: TRBV7-2; d_call: NA; clone_size: many; cdr3_aa: CASSQGGRWGETQYF; cdr3_nt: TGTGCCAGCAGTCAAGGGGGGAGATGGGGAGAGACCCAGTACTTC
j_call: TRBJ1-3; v_call: TRBV12-3/TRBV12-4; d_call: TRBD1; clone_size: many; cdr3_aa: CASSFTGGGNTIYF; cdr3_nt: TGTGCCAGCAGTTTTACAGGGGGTGGAAACACCATATATTTT
j_call: TRBJ1-4; v_call: TRBV5-6; d_call: TRBD1; clone_size: NA; cdr3_aa: CASSSIQGASYGKLFF; cdr3_nt: TGTGCCAGCAGCTCTATACAGGGGGCTAGTTATGGAAAACTGTTTTTT
j_call: TRBJ2-1; v_call: TRBV3-1; d_call: NA; clone_size: many; cdr3_aa: CASSQDSADSRHEQFF; cdr3_nt: TGTGCCAGCAGCCAAGATAGTGCGGACAGCCGTCATGAGCAGTTCTTC
j_call: TRBJ1-5; v_call: TRBV6-1; d_call: NA; clone_size: few; cdr3_aa: CASSELWGWDQLQHF; cdr3_nt: TGTGCCAGCAGTGAACTATGGGGGTGGGATCAGCTCCAGCATTTT
j_call: TRBJ2-3; v_call: TRBV12-3/TRBV12-4; d_call: NA; clone_size: many; cdr3_aa: CASSFAGEGHTQYF; cdr3_nt: TGTGCCAGCAGTTTTGCGGGTGAGGGGCATACGCAGTATTTT
j_call: TRBJ1-2; v_call: TRBV27; d_call: TRBD1; clone_size: many; cdr3_aa: CASRSTGYYGYTF; cdr3_nt: TGTGCCAGCAGATCGACAGGGTATTATGGCTACACCTTC
j_call: TRBJ1-5; v_call: TRBV7-9; d_call: NA; clone_size: NA; cdr3_aa: CASSFLDQPQHF; cdr3_nt: TGTGCCAGCAGCTTTTTAGATCAGCCCCAGCATTTT
j_call: TRBJ2-3; v_call: TRBV5-1; d_call: NA; clone_size: NA; cdr3_aa: CASSWGIGGEGTYTQYF; cdr3_nt: TGCGCCAGCAGCTGGGGTATAGGTGGGGAAGGAACATATACGCAGTATTTT
j_call: TRBJ2-3; v_call: TRBV7-6; d_call: TRBD1; clone_size: many; cdr3_aa: CASSFRQGDTQYF; cdr3_nt: TGTGCCAGCAGCTTTAGACAGGGGGATACGCAGTATTTT
j_call: TRBJ2-5; v_call: TRBV3-1; d_call: NA; clone_size: few; cdr3_aa: CASSQGGGVLGGETQYF; cdr3_nt: TGTGCCAGCAGCCAAGGAGGCGGGGTGTTGGGGGGAGAGACCCAGTACTTC
j_call: TRBJ2-7; v_call: TRBV7-9; d_call: NA; clone_size: many; cdr3_aa: CASATRARDEQYF; cdr3_nt: TGTGCCAGCGCGACTCGGGCTCGGGACGAGCAGTACTTC
j_call: TRBJ1-5; v_call: TRBV28; d_call: NA; clone_size: many; cdr3_aa: CASSFSGDIGNQPQHF; cdr3_nt: TGTGCCAGCAGTTTTTCTGGGGACATCGGCAATCAGCCCCAGCATTTT
j_call: TRBJ2-5; v_call: TRBV27; d_call: NA; clone_size: many; cdr3_aa: CASIPQAAGQPETQYF; cdr3_nt: TGTGCCAGCATTCCGCAGGCGGCGGGCCAACCAGAGACCCAGTACTTC
j_call: TRBJ1-1; v_call: TRBV2; d_call: NA; clone_size: many; cdr3_aa: CASSSRGGTEAFF; cdr3_nt: TGTGCCAGCAGTAGTCGGGGGGGCACTGAAGCTTTCTTT
j_call: TRBJ2-1; v_call: TRBV7-2; d_call: TRBD2; clone_size: many; cdr3_aa: CASSPNDAGGGEQFF; cdr3_nt: TGTGCCAGCAGCCCTAACGATGCGGGAGGAGGGGAGCAGTTCTTC
j_call: TRBJ2-7; v_call: TRBV5-1; d_call: NA; clone_size: many; cdr3_aa: CASSPGTQYDYEQYF; cdr3_nt: TGCGCCAGCAGCCCCGGGACGCAGTATGATTACGAGCAGTACTTC
j_call: TRBJ2-5; v_call: TRBV6-2/TRBV6-3; d_call: TRBD2; clone_size: many; cdr3_aa: CASSSTSVETQYF; cdr3_nt: TGTGCCAGCAGTTCGACTAGCGTAGAGACCCAGTACTTC
j_call: TRBJ1-5; v_call: TRBV30; d_call: NA; clone_size: many; cdr3_aa: CAWSVRGASQPQHF; cdr3_nt: TGTGCCTGGAGTGTCAGGGGCGCGTCTCAGCCCCAGCATTTT
j_call: TRBJ2-7; v_call: TRBV28; d_call: NA; clone_size: many; cdr3_aa: CASSLGRLYEQYF; cdr3_nt: TGTGCCAGCAGTCTGGGACGCCTCTACGAGCAGTACTTC
j_call: TRBJ2-3; v_call: TRBV19; d_call: NA; clone_size: NA; cdr3_aa: CASSSTSPCEYF; cdr3_nt: TGTGCCAGTAGTTCGACGTCTCCCTGCGAGTATTTT